These T cell receptor beta chains were read from a single sample in a study of OX40 agonist ivuxolimab in advanced cancers. The repertoire was sequenced with immunoSEQ multiplex PCR; TCRdb's copy has only in-frame clones and lacks some. The sample has tens of thousands of clones, roughly 83% seen once. The sequencing here drew on CD4+ or CD8+ T cells sorted from blood, taken in a trial of the OX40 agonist ivuxolimab. These receptors all stem from an adult with an advanced solid tumor such as melanoma, head and neck, liver or kidney cancer. The CDR3 runs from the conserved cysteine through the conserved F or W. The D gene is left open where the match is weak. Rows may omit the clone size; those that give it use once, few, many or a size class.

size	D	V	J	CDR3	DNA
.	.	TRBV6-5	TRBJ1-4	CASKGKDAEKLFF	TGTGCCAGCAAGGGGAAGGACGCGGAAAAACTGTTTTTT
.	TRBD2	TRBV5-4	TRBJ2-5	CASSLTLAGQETQYF	TGTGCCAGCAGCCTAACACTAGCGGGACAAGAGACCCAGTACTTC
.	.	TRBV7-2	TRBJ2-3	CASSPTGGRGDTQYF	TGTGCCAGCAGCCCGACGGGGGGCCGTGGAGATACGCAGTATTTT
once	.	TRBV19	TRBJ1-3	CASSILGAGNTIYF	TGTGCCAGTAGTATCCTGGGAGCTGGAAACACCATATATTTT
.	.	TRBV7-9	TRBJ2-7	CASSLVLVSEQYF	TGTGCCAGCAGCTTAGTTTTGGTTTCCGAGCAGTACTTC
.	TRBD1	TRBV6-6	TRBJ2-5	CASSGTGLTETQYF	TGTGCCAGCAGTGGGACAGGGTTAACAGAGACCCAGTACTTC
.	.	TRBV21-1	TRBJ1-2	CASSTQGQGYTF	TGTGCCAGCAGCACACAGGGACAGGGCTACACCTTC
.	TRBD2	TRBV6-5	TRBJ2-3	CASSLAGGTDTQYF	TGTGCCAGCAGTCTAGCGGGGGGGACAGATACGCAGTATTTT
few	.	TRBV19	TRBJ1-1	CASSMERAPEAFF	TGTGCCAGTAGTATGGAGAGGGCCCCTGAAGCTTTCTTT
.	.	TRBV7-7	TRBJ2-5	CASSPTGNLGETQYF	TGTGCTAGCAGCCCGACCGGGAACTTGGGGGAGACCCAGTACTTC
.	TRBD1	TRBV7-2	TRBJ1-6	CASRYDRDKYYNSPLHF	TGTGCCAGCAGATACGACAGGGATAAGTACTATAATTCACCCCTCCACTTT
.	.	TRBV6-5	TRBJ2-3	CASSHNGPDTQYF	TGTGCCAGCAGCCACAATGGGCCAGATACGCAGTATTTT
.	.	TRBV2	TRBJ1-2	CASRIREADTNYGYIF	TGTGCCAGCAGAATCCGCGAGGCTGACACTAACTATGGCTACATCTTC
few	.	TRBV6-1	TRBJ1-5	CASKGGQLNQPQHF	TGTGCCAGCAAGGGGGGCCAGCTCAATCAGCCCCAGCATTTT
.	TRBD1	TRBV7-2	TRBJ2-5	CASSRDRGETQYF	TGTGCCAGCAGCCGTGACAGGGGGGAGACCCAGTACTTC
.	.	TRBV18	TRBJ2-5	CASSPRTAYQETQYF	TGTGCCAGCTCACCTCGGACAGCGTACCAAGAGACCCAGTACTTC
.	.	TRBV11-2	TRBJ2-2	CASSSYRGPSTGELFF	TGTGCCAGCAGCTCATACCGGGGTCCGAGCACCGGGGAGCTGTTTTTT
.	.	TRBV5-6	TRBJ1-5	CASSLMGAARNQPQHF	TGTGCCAGCAGCTTGATGGGAGCTGCCCGGAATCAGCCCCAGCATTTT
.	.	TRBV7-2	TRBJ2-7	CASSLASGAGASYEQYF	TGTGCCAGCAGCTTAGCGTCCGGGGCAGGAGCCTCCTACGAGCAGTACTTC
.	TRBD1	TRBV27	TRBJ1-1	CASSSIGSGGLNTEAFF	TGTGCCAGCAGTTCGATTGGCTCAGGGGGACTGAACACTGAAGCTTTCTTT
.	.	TRBV5-1	TRBJ2-2	CASSTGQTRGGELFF	TGCGCCAGCAGCACTGGACAGACCAGGGGCGGGGAGCTGTTTTTT
.	.	TRBV28	TRBJ1-4	CATRIGREKLFF	TGTGCTACCCGGATCGGACGGGAAAAACTGTTTTTT
once	.	TRBV18	TRBJ2-7	CASSPNGGHEQYF	TGTGCCAGCTCACCAAACGGGGGCCACGAGCAGTACTTC
.	TRBD1	TRBV7-8	TRBJ1-1	CASSPRQGPTEAFF	TGTGCCAGCAGCCCCCGACAGGGGCCCACTGAAGCTTTCTTT
.	TRBD1	TRBV9	TRBJ1-1	CASSPRDRILNTEAFF	TGTGCCAGCAGCCCCCGGGACAGGATTTTGAACACTGAAGCTTTCTTT
.	.	TRBV7-2	TRBJ1-4	CASSLWGSRTNEKLFF	TGTGCCAGCAGCTTATGGGGTTCTAGGACTAATGAAAAACTGTTTTTT
.	.	TRBV11-2	TRBJ2-3	CASSLNTITDTQYF	TGTGCCAGCAGCTTAAATACGATCACAGATACGCAGTATTTT
.	.	TRBV5-1	TRBJ2-7	CASSTWGGNREDEQYF	TGCGCCAGCAGCACCTGGGGCGGGAACAGGGAAGACGAGCAGTACTTC
.	.	TRBV5-4	TRBJ1-3	CASSLGGSGNTIYF	TGTGCCAGCAGCTTGGGGGGCTCTGGAAACACCATATATTTT
.	.	TRBV19	TRBJ1-5	CASSIQGDQPQHF	TGTGCCAGTAGTATTCAGGGCGATCAGCCCCAGCATTTT
.	TRBD2	TRBV9	TRBJ2-5	CASSPTSVGGETQYF	TGTGCCAGCAGCCCCACTAGCGTCGGGGGGGAGACCCAGTACTTC
.	.	TRBV30	TRBJ1-4	CAWNLRDSNEKLFF	TGTGCCTGGAACCTCCGCGACAGTAATGAAAAACTGTTTTTT
.	.	TRBV28	TRBJ1-1	CASILKNTEAFF	TGTGCCAGCATCCTTAAAAACACTGAAGCTTTCTTT
.	TRBD2	TRBV5-1	TRBJ2-2	CASSLRGANTGELFF	TGCGCCAGCAGCCTGCGGGGGGCGAACACCGGGGAGCTGTTTTTT
.	TRBD1	TRBV5-1	TRBJ2-3	CASRGGPRDTQYF	TGCGCCAGCAGAGGGGGCCCCCGGGATACGCAGTATTTT
.	.	TRBV28	TRBJ1-2	CASSTTGGRVGYGYTF	TGTGCCAGCAGTACGACCGGCGGCAGGGTAGGATATGGCTACACCTTC
.	.	TRBV11-2	TRBJ1-1	CASSPGSGGTEAFF	TGTGCCAGCAGCCCTGGTTCCGGAGGCACTGAAGCTTTCTTT
.	TRBD1	TRBV5-1	TRBJ2-7	CASSRLGQGDEQYF	TGCGCCAGCAGCCGCCTGGGACAGGGTGACGAGCAGTACTTC
.	TRBD1	TRBV28	TRBJ2-7	CASRTGVHDEQYF	TGTGCCAGCAGGACAGGGGTTCACGACGAGCAGTACTTC
.	.	TRBV4-3	TRBJ1-2	CASSQELRSLWGYTF	TGCGCCAGCAGCCAAGAACTTCGTAGTCTGTGGGGCTACACCTTC
.	TRBD1	TRBV2	TRBJ2-5	CASRSTGMVETQYF	TGTGCCAGCAGGTCGACAGGGATGGTGGAGACCCAGTACTTC
.	TRBD1	TRBV4-2	TRBJ1-4	CASSQVATGDEKLFF	TGTGCCAGCAGCCAAGTGGCGACAGGGGATGAAAAACTGTTTTTT
once	TRBD1	TRBV28	TRBJ2-7	CASSFTGTGGFEQYF	TGTGCCAGCAGTTTCACCGGGACAGGGGGCTTCGAGCAGTACTTC
.	.	TRBV2	TRBJ2-7	CASSEAGQTPYEQYF	TGTGCCAGCAGTGAAGCAGGGCAGACCCCATACGAGCAGTACTTC
.	.	TRBV11-2	TRBJ1-1	CASSLAGQAEAFF	TGTGCCAGCAGCTTAGCGGGCCAAGCTGAAGCTTTCTTT
few	TRBD1	TRBV19	TRBJ2-3	CASSSGQGTDTQYF	TGTGCCAGTAGTTCCGGACAGGGCACAGATACGCAGTATTTT
.	.	TRBV6-4	TRBJ2-1	CASNPLTTGSEQFF	TGTGCCAGCAATCCCTTAACCACTGGTTCTGAGCAGTTCTTC
once	TRBD1	TRBV6-1	TRBJ1-2	CAGRQGNYGYTF	TGTGCCGGAAGACAGGGTAACTATGGCTACACCTTC
few	TRBD1	TRBV6-6	TRBJ2-7	CASSSTGPNSYEQYF	TGTGCCAGCAGCTCGACAGGGCCGAACTCCTACGAGCAGTACTTC
.	.	TRBV6-6	TRBJ1-5	CASSRTASNQPQHF	TGTGCCAGCAGCCGGACAGCTTCCAATCAGCCCCAGCATTTT
.	TRBD1	TRBV27	TRBJ1-2	CASKTTGGNGYTF	TGTGCCAGCAAAACTACAGGGGGCAATGGCTACACCTTC
.	.	TRBV5-5	TRBJ2-1	CASSTTGYEQFF	TGTGCCAGCAGCACAACGGGGTACGAGCAGTTCTTC
.	.	TRBV5-6	TRBJ1-4	CASSRGDRSATNEKLFF	TGTGCCAGCAGCCGTGGTGACAGGAGCGCAACTAATGAAAAACTGTTTTTT
.	TRBD2	TRBV7-9	TRBJ2-5	CASSSGLAGQYF	TGTGCCAGCAGCTCCGGACTAGCGGGGCAGTACTTC
.	.	TRBV4-1	TRBJ2-2	CASSPAGGNTGELFF	TGCGCCAGCAGCCCCGCCGGAGGGAACACCGGGGAGCTGTTTTTT
.	TRBD1	TRBV30	TRBJ1-2	CALSKGAIYGYTF	TGTGCTCTCTCAAAGGGGGCAATCTATGGCTACACCTTC
.	TRBD1	TRBV19	TRBJ1-1	CASSIRQGRYAEAFF	TGTGCCAGTAGTATCAGACAGGGACGCTACGCTGAAGCTTTCTTT